This T cell receptor (beta chain) was identified during a study of cytomegalovirus exposure and HLA in healthy donors. V dropped 4 bases and J dropped 6; count of bases not matched to a gene: 3. The CDR3 spans 12 residues. CDR1 is SNHLY, CDR2 FYNNEI, per germline. With respect to this clone: Its antigen is unidentified.

Amplification used 60 Vbeta primers and 13 Jbeta primers. Clones were read by immunoSEQ multiplex PCR, and TCRdb kept only the in-frame ones, dropping some. There are approximately 120,000 clones in the sample; roughly 80% occur only once, and about 1.8% lies in the top ten. Findings of the study overall: In the analysis, some V segments, TRBV6-2 and TRBV6-3 included, were excluded as indistinguishable.

The clonotype was recovered from a man between 18 and 29 years old in good health and CMV-seronegative. This chain joins TRBV2 and TRBJ2-7; 7 bases agree with TRBD2. Sample: PBMCs. CDR3: CASSGEGSEQYF. CDR3 in DNA: TGTGCCAGCAGTGGGGAGGGGAGCGAGCAGTACTTC.